This is a list of T cell receptor beta chains from one sample in a study of regulatory dendritic cells for organ transplantation. Assay used: immunoSEQ multiplex PCR; TCRdb lists only in-frame clones, some missing. Found here are under 30,000 clones, around 79% of them singletons; the top ten hold less than 2.5%. The sample was memory CD4+ T cells from blood. The receptors shown here come from a human donor in good health. Each CDR3 is given with its conserved first and last residue. Fields, in order: V gene, clone size, J gene, D gene, CDR3 protein, CDR3 DNA. D genes are given only for firm matches. Clone size is shown for a subset of rows, as once, few, many or a class of expanded clone.

>TRBV5-3|.|TRBJ2-2|TRBD1
CARSISHRQGFTGELFF
TGTGCCAGAAGCATTTCCCACCGACAGGGGTTCACCGGGGAGCTGTTTTTT
>TRBV7-2|.|TRBJ2-4|TRBD2
CASSGTAGGNLQYF
TGTGCCAGCAGCGGAACCGCGGGGGGTAACCTTCAGTACTTC
>TRBV6-5|.|TRBJ1-1|TRBD1
CASARTGLVEAFF
TGTGCCAGCGCCCGGACAGGGCTAGTTGAAGCTTTCTTT
>TRBV7-8|.|TRBJ2-7|TRBD1
CASSPRQGRFSYEQYF
TGTGCCAGCAGCCCTAGACAGGGGCGCTTCTCCTACGAGCAGTACTTC
>TRBV6-6|.|TRBJ2-7|TRBD2
CASTPSGGTYEQYF
TGTGCCAGTACCCCTAGCGGGGGGACCTACGAGCAGTACTTC
>TRBV5-4|.|TRBJ2-5|.
CASSADIQETQYF
TGTGCCAGCAGCGCGGACATCCAAGAGACCCAGTACTTC
>TRBV4-2|once|TRBJ1-2|TRBD1
CASSQNANSPRQGADGYTF
TGTGCCAGCAGCCAAAACGCAAACTCCCCGAGACAGGGGGCTGATGGCTACACCTTC
>TRBV30|.|TRBJ2-1|.
CAWSFQTGEQFF
TGTGCCTGGAGTTTTCAGACGGGTGAGCAGTTCTTC
>TRBV28|.|TRBJ2-7|TRBD2
CASTRGLAAYEQYF
TGTGCCAGCACCCGAGGACTAGCGGCTTACGAGCAGTACTTC
>TRBV5-1|.|TRBJ2-2|.
CASRRRNTGELFF
TGCGCCAGCAGACGGCGAAACACCGGGGAGCTGTTTTTT
>TRBV5-4|.|TRBJ2-7|.
CASRDGWEQYF
TGTGCCAGCAGAGATGGGTGGGAGCAGTACTTC
>TRBV7-2|.|TRBJ1-1|.
CASSWDGMNTEAFF
TGTGCCAGCAGCTGGGATGGAATGAACACTGAAGCTTTCTTT
>TRBV2|.|TRBJ2-2|TRBD1
CASIETGQHTGELFF
TGTGCCAGCATTGAGACGGGACAGCACACCGGGGAGCTGTTTTTT
>TRBV11-2|.|TRBJ2-2|.
CASSIRQGRTGELFF
TGTGCCAGCAGCATACGTCAGGGTAGGACCGGGGAGCTGTTTTTT
>TRBV6-6|.|TRBJ1-5|.
CASRAGQEGYQPQHF
TGTGCCAGCAGGGCTGGGCAGGAGGGCTATCAGCCCCAGCATTTT
>TRBV2|.|TRBJ2-6|.
CASSEGPGAGANVLTF
TGTGCCAGCAGCGAGGGCCCAGGGGCCGGGGCCAACGTCCTGACTTTC
>TRBV11-2|.|TRBJ2-7|TRBD1
CASSLGVGQGANEQYF
TGTGCCAGCAGCTTAGGTGTCGGACAGGGGGCAAACGAGCAGTACTTC
>TRBV7-9|.|TRBJ2-1|.
CASSPTLSDRRSYNEQFF
TGTGCCAGCAGTCCAACACTAAGTGACCGTCGCTCCTACAATGAGCAGTTCTTC
>TRBV7-2|.|TRBJ2-5|.
CASSPLFGEQYF
TGTGCCAGCAGCCCCCTTTTTGGGGAACAGTACTTC
>TRBV7-9|.|TRBJ1-1|TRBD1
CASSLGQGARAFF
TGTGCCAGCAGCTTGGGACAGGGGGCGCGGGCTTTCTTT
>TRBV6-4|.|TRBJ1-1|TRBD1
CASRRGGTGAEAFF
TGTGCCAGCAGACGCGGTGGGACAGGGGCTGAAGCTTTCTTT
>TRBV6-6|.|TRBJ2-2|.
CASSYFSGGGTGELFF
TGTGCCAGCAGTTACTTTTCGGGGGGCGGGACCGGGGAGCTGTTTTTT
>TRBV4-2|.|TRBJ2-1|TRBD1
CASSHVGQGDNEQFF
TGTGCCAGCAGCCACGTTGGACAGGGAGACAATGAGCAGTTCTTC
>TRBV9|.|TRBJ1-6|TRBD1
CASSPWDRAGSPLHF
TGTGCCAGCAGCCCGTGGGACAGGGCGGGTTCACCCCTCCACTTT
>TRBV19|.|TRBJ2-7|TRBD1
CASSILGQGIYEQYF
TGTGCCAGTAGTATTTTGGGACAGGGAATCTACGAGCAGTACTTC
>TRBV10-3|.|TRBJ2-7|TRBD2
CAISSQMGGQGLYEQYF
TGTGCCATCAGTTCTCAAATGGGAGGGCAGGGTCTCTACGAGCAGTACTTC
>TRBV5-8|few|TRBJ1-2|.
CASSWGTYGYTF
TGTGCCAGCAGCTGGGGAACCTATGGCTACACCTTC
>TRBV6-5|.|TRBJ1-2|.
CASSYREAGYGYTF
TGTGCCAGCAGTTACAGGGAGGCGGGCTATGGCTACACCTTC
>TRBV12-5|.|TRBJ2-7|.
CASGTSYEQYF
TGTGCTAGTGGGACTAGCTACGAGCAGTACTTC
>TRBV6-1|once|TRBJ2-3|TRBD2
CASSDTSGADTQYF
TGTGCCAGCAGTGATACTAGCGGGGCAGATACGCAGTATTTT
>TRBV7-3|.|TRBJ2-1|TRBD2
CASSLTPGGGEQFF
TGTGCCAGCAGCTTAACCCCGGGGGGTGGTGAGCAGTTCTTC
>TRBV28|few|TRBJ1-1|.
CASSFVQAVEAFF
TGTGCCAGCAGTTTCGTACAGGCCGTTGAAGCTTTCTTT
>TRBV6-1|.|TRBJ1-2|TRBD1
CASRPGTALSYGYTF
TGTGCCAGCAGGCCCGGGACAGCCCTAAGCTATGGCTACACCTTC
>TRBV27|.|TRBJ1-1|TRBD1
CASRKQGGMNTEAFF
TGTGCCAGCAGGAAGCAGGGGGGGATGAACACTGAAGCTTTCTTT
>TRBV6-4|.|TRBJ2-3|.
CASSERSSTDTQYF
TGTGCCAGCAGTGAACGTAGCAGCACAGATACGCAGTATTTT
>TRBV27|few|TRBJ2-1|.
CASSPPLRGQRGNEQFF
TGTGCCAGCAGTCCGCCCCTCAGGGGACAACGGGGCAATGAGCAGTTCTTC
>TRBV19|.|TRBJ2-1|.
CASSRPDFHNEQFF
TGTGCCAGTAGTCGTCCGGACTTTCACAATGAGCAGTTCTTC
>TRBV18|.|TRBJ2-7|TRBD2
CASSPGTTYEQYF
TGTGCCAGCTCACCAGGGACTACCTACGAGCAGTACTTC
>TRBV5-1|.|TRBJ1-3|.
CASSPGIGGNTIYF
TGCGCCAGCAGCCCCGGAATTGGTGGAAACACCATATATTTT
>TRBV18|.|TRBJ2-7|.
CASSLTSNEQYF
TGTGCCAGCTCACTAACTAGTAACGAGCAGTACTTC
>TRBV19|.|TRBJ2-5|.
CASSMRESETQYF
TGTGCCAGTAGTATGAGGGAATCGGAGACCCAGTACTTC
>TRBV6-1|.|TRBJ1-1|.
CASVGVNTEAFF
TGTGCCAGCGTGGGGGTTAACACTGAAGCTTTCTTT
>TRBV18|.|TRBJ2-2|TRBD1
CASSPVGQGGTGELFF
TGTGCCAGCTCACCAGTGGGACAGGGAGGAACCGGGGAGCTGTTTTTT
>TRBV6-1|.|TRBJ1-2|.
CALTHGDYGYTF
TGTGCCTTAACCCATGGGGACTATGGCTACACCTTC
>TRBV7-2|.|TRBJ2-7|TRBD1
CASSLDRGRYNEQYF
TGTGCCAGCAGCCTAGACAGGGGACGATACAACGAGCAGTACTTC
>TRBV6-6|.|TRBJ1-2|.
CASSYLKDYGYTF
TGTGCCAGCAGTTACTTGAAAGACTATGGCTACACCTTC
>TRBV7-3|.|TRBJ2-1|TRBD2
CASSSNGRASNEQFF
TGTGCCAGCAGCTCCAACGGGAGGGCCTCCAATGAGCAGTTCTTC
>TRBV28|.|TRBJ1-1|.
CASRYAQGVDTEAFF
TGTGCCAGCAGGTACGCCCAGGGTGTTGACACTGAAGCTTTCTTT
>TRBV5-1|few|TRBJ2-3|TRBD1
CASSLEVSGGLDTQYF
TGCGCCAGCAGCTTGGAGGTCTCAGGGGGCTTGGATACGCAGTATTTT
>TRBV6-5|once|TRBJ2-5|.
CASSALGGGWETQYF
TGTGCCAGCAGTGCCCTCGGAGGTGGATGGGAGACCCAGTACTTC